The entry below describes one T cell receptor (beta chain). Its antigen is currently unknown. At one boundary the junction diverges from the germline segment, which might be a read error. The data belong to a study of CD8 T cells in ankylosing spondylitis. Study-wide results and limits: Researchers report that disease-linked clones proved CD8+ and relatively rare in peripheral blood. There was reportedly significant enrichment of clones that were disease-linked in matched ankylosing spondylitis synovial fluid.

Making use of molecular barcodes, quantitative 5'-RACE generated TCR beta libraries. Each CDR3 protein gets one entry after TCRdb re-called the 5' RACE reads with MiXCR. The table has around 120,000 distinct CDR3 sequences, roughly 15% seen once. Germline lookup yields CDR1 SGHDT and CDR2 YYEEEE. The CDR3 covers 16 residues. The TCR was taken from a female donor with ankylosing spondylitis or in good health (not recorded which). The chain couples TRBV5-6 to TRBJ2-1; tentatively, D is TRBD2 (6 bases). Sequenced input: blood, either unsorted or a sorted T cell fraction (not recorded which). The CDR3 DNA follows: TGTGTCAGCAGCCGACGGAGGGACTTTTCCTACAATGAGCAGTTCTTC. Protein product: CVSSRRRDFSYNEQFF.